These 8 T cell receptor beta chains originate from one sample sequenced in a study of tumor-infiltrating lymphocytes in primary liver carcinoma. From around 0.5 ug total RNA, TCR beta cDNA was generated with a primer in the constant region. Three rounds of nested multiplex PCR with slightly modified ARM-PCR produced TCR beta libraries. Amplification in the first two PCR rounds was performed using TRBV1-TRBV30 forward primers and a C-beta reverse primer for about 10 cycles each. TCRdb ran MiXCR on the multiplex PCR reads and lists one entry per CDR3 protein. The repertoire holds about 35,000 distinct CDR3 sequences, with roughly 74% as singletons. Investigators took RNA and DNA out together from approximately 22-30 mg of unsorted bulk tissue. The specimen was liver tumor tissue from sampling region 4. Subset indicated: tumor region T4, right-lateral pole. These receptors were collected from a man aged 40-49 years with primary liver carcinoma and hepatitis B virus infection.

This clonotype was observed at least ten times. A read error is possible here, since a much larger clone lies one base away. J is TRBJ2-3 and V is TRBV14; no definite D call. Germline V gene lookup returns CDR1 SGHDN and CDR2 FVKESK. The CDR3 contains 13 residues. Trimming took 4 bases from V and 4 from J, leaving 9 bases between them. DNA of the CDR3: TGTGCCAGCAGCCGAGGATACGCAGATACGCAGTATTTT. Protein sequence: CASSRGYADTQYF.

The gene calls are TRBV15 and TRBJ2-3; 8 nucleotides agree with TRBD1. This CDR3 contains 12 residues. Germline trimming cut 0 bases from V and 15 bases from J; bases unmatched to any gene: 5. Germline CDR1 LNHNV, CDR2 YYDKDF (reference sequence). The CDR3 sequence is CATSRDVTGEYF. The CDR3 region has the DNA TGTGCCACCAGCAGAGATGTGACAGGGGAATATTTT.

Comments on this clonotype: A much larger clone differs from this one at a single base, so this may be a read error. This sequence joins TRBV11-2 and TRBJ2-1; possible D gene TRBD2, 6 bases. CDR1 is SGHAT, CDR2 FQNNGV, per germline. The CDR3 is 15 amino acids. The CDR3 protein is CASSPLTGEYNGQFF. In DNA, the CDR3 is TGTGCCAGCAGCCCCCTAACGGGAGAGTACAATGGGCAGTTTTTC.

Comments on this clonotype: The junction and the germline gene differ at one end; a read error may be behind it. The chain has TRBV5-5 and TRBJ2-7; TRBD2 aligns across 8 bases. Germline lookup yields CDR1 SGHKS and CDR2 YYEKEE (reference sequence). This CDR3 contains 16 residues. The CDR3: CASGLVMGAGVWVQYF. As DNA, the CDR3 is TGTGCCAGCGGCTTGGTTATGGGAGCGGGAGTATGGGTGCAGTACTTC.

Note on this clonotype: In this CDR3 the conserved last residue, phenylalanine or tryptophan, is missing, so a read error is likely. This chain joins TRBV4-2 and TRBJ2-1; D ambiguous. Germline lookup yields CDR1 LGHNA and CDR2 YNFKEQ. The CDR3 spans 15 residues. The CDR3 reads CTSSHVSFSGNEQFI. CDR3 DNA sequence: TGTACCAGCAGCCATGTTAGTTTTTCAGGCAATGAGCAGTTCATC.

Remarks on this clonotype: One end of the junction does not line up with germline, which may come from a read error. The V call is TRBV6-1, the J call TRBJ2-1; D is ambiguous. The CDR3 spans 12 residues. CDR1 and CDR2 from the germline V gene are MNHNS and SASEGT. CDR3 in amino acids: CASIPSYKEQFF. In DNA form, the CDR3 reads TGTGCTAGCATTCCGTCATACAAAGAGCAGTTCTTC.

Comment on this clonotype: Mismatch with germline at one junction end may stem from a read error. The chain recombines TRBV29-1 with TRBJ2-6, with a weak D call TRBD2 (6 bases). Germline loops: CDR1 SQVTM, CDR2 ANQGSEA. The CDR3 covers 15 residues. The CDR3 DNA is TGCAACGTTGAACTGGGGGGATCTGGGGCCAACCTCTTGACTTTC. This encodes CNVELGGSGANLLTF.

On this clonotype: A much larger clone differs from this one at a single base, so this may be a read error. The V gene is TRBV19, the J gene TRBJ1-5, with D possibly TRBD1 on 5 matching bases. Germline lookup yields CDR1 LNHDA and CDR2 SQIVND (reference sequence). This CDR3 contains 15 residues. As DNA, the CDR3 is TGTGTCAGTAGTACTGGGGCAGGAGGCGGACAGCCCCAGCATTTT. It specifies CVSSTGAGGGQPQHF.